This T cell receptor beta chain came from a study of cytomegalovirus exposure and HLA in healthy donors. The PCR had 60 Vbeta and 13 Jbeta primers. The data were produced by immunoSEQ multiplex PCR, yet TCRdb's version contains in-frame clones alone and is incomplete. The sample lists almost 95,000 clones; roughly 70% were seen once. On this clone itself: Its target is not known.

There are 15 residues in the CDR3. Germline values: CDR1 LNHDA, CDR2 SQIVND (reference sequence). The germline V and J ends were trimmed by 6 bases and 10 bases, with 19 bases remaining between them. Regarding the study as a whole: Later analysis showed TCR association rates varying by HLA locus, highest for DRB1 and lowest for HLA-C. The listing of roughly 160 TCR beta chains classed them as cytomegalovirus-associated. One cluster of highly shared sequence variants probably arose as a sequencing artifact. The authors reported that TCR beta sequences could predict HLA-A and HLA-B alleles. These predictions were accurate for most subjects in the first cohort.

Material for sequencing was PBMCs. This chain connects TRBV19 to TRBJ1-6, with a weak D call TRBD1 (5 bases). This clonotype was obtained from a man between 45 and 60 years old in good health and CMV-seronegative. The CDR3 region has the DNA TGTGCCAGTAGCTTTATTGACAGCCGTAGCTCACCCCTCCACTTT. Its protein product is CASSFIDSRSSPLHF. Looking up the rest from reference TRBV19 and TRBJ1-6 gives the full variable domain: DGGITQSPKYLFRKEGQNVTLSCEQNLNHDAMYWYRQDPGQGLRLIYYSQIVNDFQKGDIAEGYSVSREKKESFPLTVTSAQKNPTAFYLCASSFIDSRSSPLHFGNGTRLTVT.